This TCR beta chain comes out of a study of molecular identifiers for immune sequencing clone quantification (dated by TCRdb to 2016 to 2019). Regarding the study in general: In a replicate experiment, RNA from roughly 21,000 or 96,000 naive CD8 T cells was split into five aliquots, four of which were sequenced. This methods study used CD8 T cells to benchmark TCR RNA copy counting and molecular-identifier clustering-based TCR repertoire sequencing (MIDCIRS).

This clonotype appeared many times. Its binding antigen is unknown. No per-base quality is available; no much larger clone lies one base away. The library relied on PCR. TCRdb shows the sequencer as NextSeq 500. Bulk TCR libraries were generated as previously described, with the TCR primers listed in Table S5 used. The Qiagen AllPrep DNA/RNA kit was used to purify total RNA. Before analysis, reads from multiple sequencing runs of the same library were pooled. The published analysis was carried out like this. Reads were retained only if an exact TCR constant sequence was present, and the retained reads were trimmed to 150 nt and grouped according to their 12-nt molecular barcodes. Reads within each barcode group were sub-clustered using a 15% Levenshtein threshold, and quality-weighted consensus sequences were constructed for each RNA molecule. Non-functional sequences were excluded, and lower-count sequences lying one edit away from another sequence were also excluded. Based on fitting two negative binomial distributions, any barcode sub-cluster with under 20% of the maximum read count was discarded. TCRdb reanalyzed the raw reads on its own, using fastp at Q25 for trimming and MiXCR for clone calling, and kept in-frame beta chains. Rows matching on CDR3 protein sequence are summarized as one entry with the most common DNA and genes. Here the V and J calls rest on TCRdb's processing, not on the authors' analysis. This sample gives hundreds of thousands of distinct CDR3 sequences in total; around 25% of them show up just once. Together, the top ten hold 0.78% of the sample.

Naive CD8 T cell libraries were made from approximately 20,000 to 1,000,000 sorted cells using 10%, 30% or 50% of purified RNA. Naive CD8 T cells, defined as CD8+CD4-CCR7+CD45RA+, were FACS-sorted into RLT Plus buffer on a BD FACSAria II. Roughly 10 TCR copies' worth of Jurkat RNA were spiked into about 20,000-1,100,000 naive CD8 T cell samples to test detection sensitivity. Enrichment of CD8 T cells was performed with RosetteSep CD8+ T Cell Enrichment Cocktail and Ficoll-Paque, after which ACK red cell lysis was carried out. General conclusions and limits of the study: In CMV-specific effector cells, clones with more than 20 RNA copies accounted for over 97% of molecules, whereas in naive cells such clones accounted for under 1%. Modeling estimated around 3 recovered TCR RNA copies per cell, compared with about 9.3 by digital PCR, which implies about 30% capture efficiency. The naive libraries included spiked-in Jurkat TCR RNA (about nine copies' worth), and this RNA is not part of the donor repertoire. Spiked-in Jurkat TCR RNA equal to a single cell's worth was reported to be detectable even within 1,200,000 naive CD8 T cells. The sizes of highly expanded clones could end up underestimated when identical TCR molecules share a barcode. When barcode sub-clustering was left out, chimeric consensus sequences inflated TCR diversity, with chimeras reaching as high as 47%.

The receptor comes from a human donor in good health. Some libraries in this study had Jurkat cell RNA spiked in. Sample: naive CD8+ T cells from blood, with Jurkat cell RNA spiked in. In light of the paper, this sample's cell subset or site label describes: FACS-sorted CD8+CD4-CCR7+CD45RA+ naive T cells.

The nucleotide sequence is TGTGCCAGCAGCGAGGGCGAGACCCAGTACTTC. Translated, this is CASSEGETQYF. In this chain, TRBV9 is recombined with TRBJ2-5, with no reliable assignment of the D segment. Taken from cysteine to phenylalanine, the CDR3 has 11 residues. Solely the CDR3 DNA is kept, with 33 bases framed from the first base. A distance of 5 bases separates the germline ends of V and J, which lose 3 bases and 5 bases respectively. CDR1 and CDR2 were assigned from the germline V gene as SGDLS and YYNGEE.